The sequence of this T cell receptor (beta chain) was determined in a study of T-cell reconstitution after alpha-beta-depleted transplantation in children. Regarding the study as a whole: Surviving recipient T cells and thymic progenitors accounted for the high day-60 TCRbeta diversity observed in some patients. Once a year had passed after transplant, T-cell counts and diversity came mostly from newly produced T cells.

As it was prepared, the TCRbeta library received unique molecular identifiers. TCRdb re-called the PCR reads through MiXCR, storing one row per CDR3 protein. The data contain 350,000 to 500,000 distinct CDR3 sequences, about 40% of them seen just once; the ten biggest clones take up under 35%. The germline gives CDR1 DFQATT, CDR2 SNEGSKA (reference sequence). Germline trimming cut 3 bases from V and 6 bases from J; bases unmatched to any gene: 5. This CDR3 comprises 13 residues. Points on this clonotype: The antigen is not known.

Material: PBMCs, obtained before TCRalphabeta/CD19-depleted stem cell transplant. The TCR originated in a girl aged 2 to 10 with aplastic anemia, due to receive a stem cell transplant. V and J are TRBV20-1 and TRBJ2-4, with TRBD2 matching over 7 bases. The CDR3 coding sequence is TGCAGTGCTAGGAGGGAGGGCCTAAACATTCAGTACTTC. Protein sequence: CSARREGLNIQYF.